The 7 T cell receptor beta chains listed next were all sequenced from one sample in a study of blood T cell repertoires in COVID-19. Clones were read by immunoSEQ multiplex PCR, and TCRdb kept only the in-frame ones, dropping some. The table lists roughly 130,000 clones, around 87% of them singletons. Sequencing was done on a sample of peripheral blood. All receptors come from a woman in her sixties or seventies with acute or convalescent COVID-19.

CDR3 sequence (DNA): TGTGCCAGCAGTGGTTCAGGGGTCCCAGGGGCGAATCAGCCCCAGCATTTT. Protein: CASSGSGVPGANQPQHF. This chain links TRBV6-1 with TRBJ1-5; possible D gene TRBD1, 6 bases. Between the trimmed V and J ends, which lost 4 bases and 4 bases, there was a span of 20 bases. The CDR3 totals 17 residues. Germline V CDR1 and CDR2: MNHNS, SASEGT.

This chain uses TRBV30 with TRBJ1-5; the match to TRBD1 covers 7 bases. The CDR3 is made up of 16 amino acids. The ends lost 2 bases at V and 3 bases at J; junction bases unmatched: 10. Germline V gives CDR1 GTSNPN, CDR2 SVGIG (reference sequence). The CDR3 region has the DNA TGTGCCTGGAGTTACACCGGGACAGCCTCCAATCAGCCCCAGCATTTT. It specifies CAWSYTGTASNQPQHF.

This clone appeared a single time. V is TRBV10-1 and J is TRBJ2-1; 11 bases line up with TRBD2. The CDR3 contains 14 residues. The germline V gene has CDR1 WNHNN and CDR2 SYGVQD (reference sequence). V lost 3 bases, J lost 9 bases, and 4 bases stayed unmatched. As DNA, the CDR3 is TGCGCCAGCAGTGACCCACTAGCGGGAGCTGAGCAGTTCTTC. Encoded protein: CASSDPLAGAEQFF.

The chain combines TRBV19 with TRBJ1-2; possible D gene TRBD1, 6 bases. Germline lookup yields CDR1 LNHDA and CDR2 SQIVND (reference sequence). The CDR3 extends over 13 amino acids. V was pared by 8 bases and J by 7 bases, with 17 bases between. Here the CDR3 DNA reads TGTGCCAGTTCGACCGGGACACCTATTGGCTACACCTTC. It specifies CASSTGTPIGYTF.

The J gene is TRBJ2-3, the V gene TRBV10-3, with a possible D match to TRBD1 (5 bases). CDR1 and CDR2 (germline): ENHRY, SYGVKD. Trimming left V 4 bases short and J 0 bases short, with 17 bases between. This CDR3 contains 17 residues. The CDR3 reads CAISGQISRASTDTQYF. The CDR3 coding sequence is TGTGCCATCAGTGGACAAATTAGCAGGGCTAGCACAGATACGCAGTATTTT.

The chain employs TRBV3-1 (or the pseudogene TRBV3-2) and TRBJ1-1; 9 bases fit TRBD1. The V gene's germline CDR1 is LGHDT and CDR2 YNNKEL (reference sequence). This CDR3 comprises 15 residues. V was pared by 5 bases and J by 4 bases, with 8 bases of the junction left unmatched. CDR3 coding DNA: TGTGCCAGCAGCTTGACAGGGGGACGGGGCACTGAAGCTTTCTTT. Its protein is CASSLTGGRGTEAFF.

CDR3: CASSQGHPTGYTF. CDR3 DNA sequence: TGTGCCAGCAGCCAGGGACATCCTACGGGCTACACCTTC. This chain joins TRBV12-3 or TRBV12-4 and TRBJ1-2; TRBD1 is a possible D gene (6 bases). CDR3 length: 13 amino acids. The V gene lost 6 bases and the J gene lost 8 bases, with 16 bases spanning the gap.